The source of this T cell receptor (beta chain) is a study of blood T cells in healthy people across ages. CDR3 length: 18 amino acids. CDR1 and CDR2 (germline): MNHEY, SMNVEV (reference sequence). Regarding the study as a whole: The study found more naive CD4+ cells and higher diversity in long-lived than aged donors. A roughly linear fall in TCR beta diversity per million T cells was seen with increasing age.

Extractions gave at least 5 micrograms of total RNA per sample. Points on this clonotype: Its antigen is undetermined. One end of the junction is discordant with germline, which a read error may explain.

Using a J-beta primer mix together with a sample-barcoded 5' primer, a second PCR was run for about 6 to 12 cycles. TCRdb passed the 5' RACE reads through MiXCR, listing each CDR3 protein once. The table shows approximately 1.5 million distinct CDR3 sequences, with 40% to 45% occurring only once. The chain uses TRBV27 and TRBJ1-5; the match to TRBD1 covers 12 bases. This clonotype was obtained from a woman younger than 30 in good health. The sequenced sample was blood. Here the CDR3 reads CASSARDRGPVSNRPQHF. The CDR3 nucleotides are TGTGCCAGCAGTGCCCGGGACAGGGGGCCTGTTAGCAATCGGCCCCAGCATTTT.